The 21 T cell receptor beta chains below come from one sample, sequenced in a study of cytomegalovirus exposure and HLA in healthy donors. It was with 60 Vbeta and 13 Jbeta primers that the PCR ran. Generated by immunoSEQ multiplex PCR, the TCRdb table keeps only in-frame clones and is missing some. The profile shows 150,000 to 200,000 clones, 70% to 85% of them singletons. The sequencing input was PBMCs. These receptors were collected from a man between 18 and 35 years old in good health and CMV-seronegative.

The chain has TRBV4-1 and TRBJ2-1; D is possibly TRBD2 (6 bases). Germline CDR1 MGHRA, CDR2 YSYEKL. V was shortened by 6 bases and J by 3 bases, with 15 bases between the two germline ends. CDR3 size: 15 residues. CDR3 nucleotide sequence: TGCGCCAGCAGTCCGGGACTCGCGAACTACAATGAGCAGTTCTTC. Translated: CASSPGLANYNEQFF.

The J gene is TRBJ2-1, the V gene TRBV19; 9 nucleotides agree with TRBD2. The CDR3 is made up of 15 amino acids. With V trimmed by 3 bases and J by 2 bases, 2 bases remained unmatched. Germline V lookup: CDR1 LNHDA, CDR2 SQIVND (reference sequence). Here the CDR3 reads CASSMGGRAYNEQFF. The CDR3 nucleotides read TGTGCCAGTAGTATGGGCGGGAGGGCCTACAATGAGCAGTTCTTC.

This clone has only a few counts. In DNA form, the CDR3 reads TGTGCCAGCAGCTTAGGCGAAGACGAGCAGTACTTC. Its protein product is CASSLGEDEQYF. The genes are TRBV11-2 and TRBJ2-7, with unresolved D. The germline CDR1 and CDR2 sequences are SGHAT and FQNNGV. This CDR3 spans 12 amino acids. Trimming stripped 1 base from V and 5 bases from J, with 6 bases between.

The chain carries TRBV7-6 and TRBJ2-7, with 8 bases matching TRBD2. This CDR3 is built from 15 residues. Germline trimming cut 1 base from V and 4 bases from J; bases unmatched to any gene: 6. From germline, CDR1 is SGHVS and CDR2 FNYEAQ. The CDR3 nucleotides read TGTGCCAGCAGCTTAGAGGCTAGCGGGTATTACGAGCAGTACTTC. This sequence encodes CASSLEASGYYEQYF.

The V gene is TRBV2, the J gene TRBJ1-2, with no clear D. Looked up from germline, CDR1 is SNHLY and CDR2 is FYNNEI. CDR3 length: 13 amino acids. The germline V and J ends were trimmed by 6 bases and 8 bases, with 16 bases remaining between them. For the CDR3, the DNA is TGTGCCAGCAGCCGAACGGCCTCCGGGGGCTACACCTTC. Translating gives CASSRTASGGYTF.

The rearrangement joins TRBV6-5 to TRBJ2-7; 13 bases match TRBD2. The CDR3 totals 15 residues. The junction had 7 bases not matched to a gene; V was cut back by 5 bases and J by 6 bases. From germline, CDR1 is MNHEY and CDR2 SVGAGI. The CDR3 sequence is CASSNGLAGVREQYF. In DNA, the CDR3 is TGTGCCAGCAGTAACGGACTAGCGGGAGTTCGCGAGCAGTACTTC.

This clone was detected only once. The chain links TRBV6-5 to TRBJ2-3, with D uncertain. V was clipped by 2 bases and J by 1 base, with 10 bases between them. Per germline, CDR1 MNHEY and CDR2 SVGAGI. This CDR3 has 15 amino acids. The CDR3 coding sequence is TGTGCCAGCAGTTACACAGCTGACCGCACAGATACGCAGTATTTT. It specifies CASSYTADRTDTQYF.

As regards this clone: The junction departs from the called germline gene at one end, perhaps through a read error. This chain connects TRBV7-9 to TRBJ1-2; no definite D call. CDR1 is SEHNR, CDR2 FQNEAQ, per germline (reference sequence). CDR3 length: 14 residues. The CDR3 is CSSSLGRVNYGYTF. The CDR3 bases are TGTTCCAGCAGCTTAGGTCGGGTGAACTATGGCTACACCTTC.

The V and J genes are TRBV28 and TRBJ2-7; 8 bases align to TRBD2. J gave up 7 bases and V 10 bases, and 18 bases lay outside the gene matches. The CDR3 spans 15 residues. CDR1 is MDHEN, CDR2 SYDVKM, per germline. The DNA of the CDR3 is TGTGCCACCAGCAAGGTTGACGGGAGGGTCCGGGAGCAGTACTTC. Amino acids: CATSKVDGRVREQYF.

The gene calls are TRBV18 and TRBJ1-2; D perhaps matches TRBD1 (5 bases). Between the trimmed V and J ends, which lost 0 bases and 4 bases, there was a span of 12 bases. Germline-derived CDR1 and CDR2 are KGHSH and LQKENI. The CDR3 loop spans 15 amino acids. CDR3 nucleotides: TGTGCCAGCTCACCACCCCGGGGGGGACCCTATGGCTACACCTTC. Its protein product is CASSPPRGGPYGYTF.

V gene TRBV7-2 combines with J gene TRBJ2-7, with TRBD1 as a possible D gene (6 bases). The V end was cut by 5 bases, the J end by 0 bases, with 11 bases between. The CDR3 loop spans 14 amino acids. Looked up from germline, CDR1 is SGHTA and CDR2 is FQGNSA. The CDR3 is CASSKTGASYEQYF. As DNA, the CDR3 is TGTGCCAGCAGCAAGACAGGTGCCTCCTACGAGCAGTACTTC.

The V and J genes are TRBV12-5 and TRBJ1-1; D remains ambiguous. The V end lost 3 bases, the J end lost 4 bases, and 9 bases lay between the germline ends. The CDR3 is made up of 13 amino acids. Germline V gene sequence: CDR1 LGHNT, CDR2 FRNRAP. The CDR3 is CASGFEASTEAFF. The CDR3 DNA sequence: TGTGCTAGTGGTTTTGAGGCCAGCACTGAAGCTTTCTTT.

Comment on this clone: The same CDR3 is also encoded by other DNA sequences in this sample. The chain joins TRBV6-5 to TRBJ2-5; D not certain. The better agreement between TRBJ2-7 and the DNA end casts doubt on the J call. CDR3 size: 13 residues. The germline V gene has CDR1 MNHEY and CDR2 SVGAGI. The CDR3 loop reads CASSYSTGYEQYF. In DNA, the CDR3 is TGTGCCAGCAGTTACTCAACCGGGTACGAGCAGTACTTC.

This chain joins TRBV7-2 and TRBJ2-3, with 10 bases fitting TRBD2. This CDR3 has 16 residues. V lost 1 base to trimming and J lost 2 bases; unmatched junction nucleotides: 3. CDR1 is SGHTA and CDR2 is FQGNSA in the germline V gene. This chain's CDR3 is CASSLVAGGHTDTQYF. The CDR3 DNA reads as TGTGCCAGCAGCTTAGTAGCGGGGGGCCACACAGATACGCAGTATTTT.

The chain combines TRBV5-8 with TRBJ2-1; D call uncertain. The V end was cut by 3 bases, the J end by 2 bases, with 9 bases between. The germline gives CDR1 SGHTS, CDR2 YDEGEE. The CDR3 runs to 14 residues. CDR3 DNA: TGTGCCAGCAGCTACCAGTCTCCCTACAATGAGCAGTTCTTC. Protein sequence: CASSYQSPYNEQFF.

This chain uses TRBV7-9 with TRBJ2-7, with 7 bases that match TRBD2. From germline, CDR1 is SEHNR and CDR2 FQNEAQ (reference sequence). The CDR3 is 15 residues long. The V segment lost 5 bases and the J segment 0 bases; nucleotides outside the gene matches: 7. Here the CDR3 reads CASSEGGGSSYEQYF. Written as DNA, the CDR3 is TGTGCCAGCAGCGAGGGCGGGGGAAGCTCCTACGAGCAGTACTTC.

The chain links TRBV29-1 to TRBJ2-7; 7 bases line up with TRBD2. There are 13 residues in the CDR3. V was pared by 6 bases and J by 7 bases, with 12 bases of the junction left unmatched. Germline values: CDR1 SQVTM, CDR2 ANQGSEA. The CDR3 coding sequence is TGCAGCGTCGGGGAGGGGCGCGCTGGGGAGCAGTACTTC. This gives the protein CSVGEGRAGEQYF.

The chain couples TRBV12-5 to TRBJ1-2; 7 bases map to TRBD1. CDR1 and CDR2 (germline): LGHNT, FRNRAP. J gave up 4 bases and V 4 bases, and 9 bases lay outside the gene matches. CDR3 length equals 15 residues. The CDR3 sequence is CASGSGTESTYGYTF. The DNA of the CDR3 is TGTGCTAGTGGTTCTGGGACAGAATCAACCTATGGCTACACCTTC.

The chain couples TRBV9 to TRBJ2-5; 11 bases line up with TRBD2. The V and J ends lost 4 bases and 1 base, in that order; junction bases with no gene match: 6. The CDR3 runs 16 residues. Germline CDR1 SGDLS, CDR2 YYNGEE. CDR3 in amino acids: CASSPGTSGLQETQYF. As DNA, the CDR3 is TGTGCCAGCAGCCCTGGGACTAGCGGCCTCCAAGAGACCCAGTACTTC.

The count of this clone is one. CDR3 region: CASSPPTGSSYEQYF. The CDR3, as DNA: TGTGCCAGCTCACCACCGACAGGGTCCTCCTACGAGCAGTACTTC. The chain employs TRBV18 and TRBJ2-7; 7 bases line up with TRBD1. J was trimmed by 0 bases and V by 0 bases; bases with no gene match: 2. Germline CDR1 is KGHSH and CDR2 is LQKENI. CDR3 length equals 15 residues.

This CDR3 reads CASRKGHTYEQYF. In DNA form, the CDR3 reads TGTGCCAGCCGCAAGGGACATACCTACGAGCAGTACTTC. J is TRBJ2-7 and V is TRBV2; possibly TRBD1 for D (6 bases). Germline V lookup: CDR1 SNHLY, CDR2 FYNNEI. The CDR3 is 13 amino acids. The V end was cut by 8 bases, the J end by 2 bases, with 13 bases between.